Listed below are T cell receptor beta chains from one sample, sequenced in a study of T-cell memory formation after mild COVID-19. TCRdb processed the 5' RACE reads anew with MiXCR; each CDR3 protein has one entry. This sample carries about 360,000 distinct CDR3 sequences, about 15% of them seen once, and the ten largest clones take under 25%. Sequencing was performed on PBMCs or a T cell subset sorted from them (not recorded which). Every receptor here comes from a man aged 18 to 30 who had mild COVID-19 (a few samples of this study predate the infection). Cell type and time point are not known. Each CDR3 is given with its conserved first and last residue. Each record gives: J gene, V gene, clone size, CDR3 length, D gene, CDR3 DNA, CDR3 protein. The D gene is left open where the match is weak. Clone size is shown for a subset of rows, as once, few, many or a class of expanded clone.

j_call: TRBJ1-2; v_call: TRBV2; clone_size: few; cdr3_length: 14; d_call: TRBD1; cdr3_nt: TGTGCCAGCAACCTACAGGGGTCTAACTATGGCTACACCTTC; cdr3_aa: CASNLQGSNYGYTF
j_call: TRBJ2-1; v_call: TRBV5-4; clone_size: NA; cdr3_length: 13; d_call: NA; cdr3_nt: TGTGCCAGCAGCCCCTGGGGTCGGCATGAGCAGTTCTTC; cdr3_aa: CASSPWGRHEQFF
j_call: TRBJ1-1; v_call: TRBV12-3/TRBV12-4; clone_size: NA; cdr3_length: 13; d_call: NA; cdr3_nt: TGTGCCAGCAGTCCCCGTCGGGGGACTGAAGCTTTCTTT; cdr3_aa: CASSPRRGTEAFF
j_call: TRBJ2-1; v_call: TRBV12-3/TRBV12-4; clone_size: NA; cdr3_length: 15; d_call: NA; cdr3_nt: TGTGCCAGCAGTTTTCAGTTTGTTACGCCTACTGAGCAGTTCTTC; cdr3_aa: CASSFQFVTPTEQFF
j_call: TRBJ2-1; v_call: TRBV10-3; clone_size: NA; cdr3_length: 16; d_call: NA; cdr3_nt: TGTGCCATCAAAAAGGAGGGGCGACTATCAGGGGATGAGCAGTTCTTC; cdr3_aa: CAIKKEGRLSGDEQFF
j_call: TRBJ1-1; v_call: TRBV20-1; clone_size: NA; cdr3_length: 18; d_call: NA; cdr3_nt: TGCAGTGCTAGAGGCCACACACCGGGTAGGAGACTGAACACTGAAGCTTTCTTT; cdr3_aa: CSARGHTPGRRLNTEAFF
j_call: TRBJ1-1; v_call: TRBV5-6; clone_size: NA; cdr3_length: 11; d_call: NA; cdr3_nt: TGTGCCAGCAGCTCCTATGCGCGCACTTTCTTT; cdr3_aa: CASSSYARTFF
j_call: TRBJ1-5; v_call: TRBV29-1; clone_size: many; cdr3_length: 12; d_call: NA; cdr3_nt: TGCAGCGTTTCAGATCCTAATCAGCCCCAGCATTTT; cdr3_aa: CSVSDPNQPQHF
j_call: TRBJ2-7; v_call: TRBV6-2/TRBV6-3; clone_size: NA; cdr3_length: 14; d_call: NA; cdr3_nt: TGTGCCAGCATGAAGGCCAGGGGCGACTACGAGCAGTACTTC; cdr3_aa: CASMKARGDYEQYF
j_call: TRBJ2-5; v_call: TRBV19; clone_size: once; cdr3_length: 15; d_call: NA; cdr3_nt: TGTGCCAGTAGTATTGCGGCAGGGTCCCAAGAGACCCAGTACTTC; cdr3_aa: CASSIAAGSQETQYF
j_call: TRBJ2-3; v_call: TRBV15; clone_size: few; cdr3_length: 18; d_call: NA; cdr3_nt: TGTGCCACCAGCAGAGATCTAGGCTTGGGGGGGGGCCCAGATACGCAGTATTTT; cdr3_aa: CATSRDLGLGGGPDTQYF
j_call: TRBJ1-5; v_call: TRBV7-2; clone_size: many; cdr3_length: 15; d_call: NA; cdr3_nt: TGTGCCAGCAGCTTAGAGGGCTCAAGCAATCAGCCCCAGCATTTT; cdr3_aa: CASSLEGSSNQPQHF
j_call: TRBJ1-5; v_call: TRBV4-3; clone_size: NA; cdr3_length: 17; d_call: NA; cdr3_nt: TGCGCCAGCAGCCAGAGCTGGGGAATGAAAGGCAATCAGCCCCAGCATTTT; cdr3_aa: CASSQSWGMKGNQPQHF
j_call: TRBJ2-3; v_call: TRBV4-3; clone_size: few; cdr3_length: 17; d_call: NA; cdr3_nt: TGCGCCAGCAGCCAAGATCAAGGGGGGGCGAATGGAGATACGCAGTATTTT; cdr3_aa: CASSQDQGGANGDTQYF
j_call: TRBJ2-2; v_call: TRBV2; clone_size: few; cdr3_length: 15; d_call: NA; cdr3_nt: TGTGCCAGCAGTATCTCAGGACACAGCACCGGGGAGCTGTTTTTT; cdr3_aa: CASSISGHSTGELFF
j_call: TRBJ1-1; v_call: TRBV5-5; clone_size: NA; cdr3_length: 11; d_call: NA; cdr3_nt: TGTGCCAGTGCCGGGACAAGGGAAGCTTTCTTT; cdr3_aa: CASAGTREAFF
j_call: TRBJ2-1; v_call: TRBV9; clone_size: few; cdr3_length: 17; d_call: TRBD2; cdr3_nt: TGTGCCAGCAGCGCATCCACGAGCGGGACTTCCTACAATGAGCAGTTCTTC; cdr3_aa: CASSASTSGTSYNEQFF
j_call: TRBJ2-1; v_call: TRBV29-1; clone_size: NA; cdr3_length: 12; d_call: NA; cdr3_nt: TGCAGCGTACAAAGGGGCGGCAATGAGCAGTTCTTC; cdr3_aa: CSVQRGGNEQFF
j_call: TRBJ2-5; v_call: TRBV7-9; clone_size: NA; cdr3_length: 15; d_call: TRBD1; cdr3_nt: TGTGCCAGCAGCTTGGGGACAGCTTTAGGAGAGACCCAGTACTTC; cdr3_aa: CASSLGTALGETQYF
j_call: TRBJ2-1; v_call: TRBV6-6; clone_size: few; cdr3_length: 12; d_call: NA; cdr3_nt: TGTGCCAGCAGTTATGGGTTCGATGAGCAGTTCTTC; cdr3_aa: CASSYGFDEQFF
j_call: TRBJ2-3; v_call: TRBV7-6; clone_size: NA; cdr3_length: 15; d_call: TRBD2; cdr3_nt: TGTGCCAGCAGCTTCACTCTAGCGGGTACAGATACGCAGTATTTT; cdr3_aa: CASSFTLAGTDTQYF
j_call: TRBJ1-1; v_call: TRBV20-1; clone_size: many; cdr3_length: 14; d_call: NA; cdr3_nt: TGCAGTGCTAGGCAGGGATTGGCGGTCCCTGAAGCTTTCTTT; cdr3_aa: CSARQGLAVPEAFF
j_call: TRBJ1-2; v_call: TRBV7-3; clone_size: few; cdr3_length: 16; d_call: NA; cdr3_nt: TGTGCCAGCAGCTTAAACCCCCGAACCGGCGGCCATGGCTACACCTTC; cdr3_aa: CASSLNPRTGGHGYTF
j_call: TRBJ2-3; v_call: TRBV24-1; clone_size: NA; cdr3_length: 13; d_call: NA; cdr3_nt: TGTGCCACCAGTGCCGAAGTCACAGATACGCAGTATTTT; cdr3_aa: CATSAEVTDTQYF
j_call: TRBJ2-7; v_call: TRBV20-1; clone_size: NA; cdr3_length: 15; d_call: NA; cdr3_nt: TGCAGTGCATCCCCCGGGGGCGCTGTGTCGGTCGAGCAGTACTTC; cdr3_aa: CSASPGGAVSVEQYF
j_call: TRBJ2-2; v_call: TRBV5-8; clone_size: few; cdr3_length: 15; d_call: TRBD1; cdr3_nt: TGTGCCAGCAGCTCCGGACAGGGTTTCACCGGGGAGCTGTTTTTT; cdr3_aa: CASSSGQGFTGELFF
j_call: TRBJ1-5; v_call: TRBV28; clone_size: few; cdr3_length: 12; d_call: NA; cdr3_nt: TGTGCCAGCGGAAGGGGCAATCAGCCCCAGCATTTT; cdr3_aa: CASGRGNQPQHF
j_call: TRBJ2-5; v_call: TRBV5-1; clone_size: NA; cdr3_length: 15; d_call: NA; cdr3_nt: TGCGCCAGCAGCTTGGGGACTTGGTACCAAGAGACCCAGTACTTC; cdr3_aa: CASSLGTWYQETQYF
j_call: TRBJ2-5; v_call: TRBV20-1; clone_size: NA; cdr3_length: 13; d_call: TRBD2; cdr3_nt: TGCAGTGCTAGAGGACTAGCGGAGGAGACCCAGTACTTC; cdr3_aa: CSARGLAEETQYF
j_call: TRBJ2-4; v_call: TRBV4-2; clone_size: few; cdr3_length: 16; d_call: TRBD2; cdr3_nt: TGTGCCAGCAGCCAAGGACTAGCGGATTACAAAAACATTCAGTACTTC; cdr3_aa: CASSQGLADYKNIQYF
j_call: TRBJ1-2; v_call: TRBV5-1; clone_size: few; cdr3_length: 17; d_call: TRBD1; cdr3_nt: TGCGCCAGCAGCTCCATGAGATGGGACAGTACTAACTATGGCTACACCTTC; cdr3_aa: CASSSMRWDSTNYGYTF
j_call: TRBJ1-2; v_call: TRBV7-2; clone_size: few; cdr3_length: 15; d_call: NA; cdr3_nt: TGTGCCAGCACCACAGAGGGGTCAGCTAACTATGGCTACACCTTC; cdr3_aa: CASTTEGSANYGYTF
j_call: TRBJ2-5; v_call: TRBV4-3; clone_size: NA; cdr3_length: 16; d_call: TRBD1; cdr3_nt: TGCGCCAGCAGCCAAGGAGACAGGGGGAGCGTGGAGACCCAGTACTTC; cdr3_aa: CASSQGDRGSVETQYF
j_call: TRBJ1-5; v_call: TRBV20-1; clone_size: few; cdr3_length: 15; d_call: NA; cdr3_nt: TGCAGTGCTAGAGATTTCGGGGCGAGCAATCAGCCCCAGCATTTT; cdr3_aa: CSARDFGASNQPQHF
j_call: TRBJ1-2; v_call: TRBV7-8; clone_size: few; cdr3_length: 17; d_call: TRBD1; cdr3_nt: TGTGCCAGCAGCTTAGGGACCATGGAGGGGGCTTCCTATGGCTACACCTTC; cdr3_aa: CASSLGTMEGASYGYTF
j_call: TRBJ2-4; v_call: TRBV5-6; clone_size: few; cdr3_length: 14; d_call: NA; cdr3_nt: TGTGCCAGCAGCCCGGGTTGGGGGGAGAACATTCAGTACTTC; cdr3_aa: CASSPGWGENIQYF
j_call: TRBJ2-2; v_call: TRBV5-1; clone_size: NA; cdr3_length: 15; d_call: TRBD2; cdr3_nt: TGCGCCAGCAGCTTTCTAGCGGGGAACACCGGGGAGCTGTTTTTT; cdr3_aa: CASSFLAGNTGELFF
j_call: TRBJ2-4; v_call: TRBV5-1; clone_size: few; cdr3_length: 16; d_call: NA; cdr3_nt: TGCGCCAGCAGCTTGGACAACCCGGGAACCAAAAACATTCAGTACTTC; cdr3_aa: CASSLDNPGTKNIQYF
j_call: TRBJ1-1; v_call: TRBV5-1; clone_size: many; cdr3_length: 14; d_call: NA; cdr3_nt: TGCGCCAGCAGCCTAAATTGGGGGAACACTGAAGCTTTCTTT; cdr3_aa: CASSLNWGNTEAFF
j_call: TRBJ2-7; v_call: TRBV5-1; clone_size: NA; cdr3_length: 15; d_call: NA; cdr3_nt: TGCGCCAGCAGCTTGGATCGGACGGCTTCCTACGAGCAGTACTTC; cdr3_aa: CASSLDRTASYEQYF
j_call: TRBJ2-1; v_call: TRBV6-6; clone_size: few; cdr3_length: 14; d_call: NA; cdr3_nt: TGTGCCAGCAGTTCAGGGGCATTGAAGAATGAGCAGTTCTTC; cdr3_aa: CASSSGALKNEQFF
j_call: TRBJ2-3; v_call: TRBV7-9; clone_size: NA; cdr3_length: 15; d_call: TRBD2; cdr3_nt: TGTGCCAGCAGCCGCGGACTAGCTGACACAGATACGCAGTATTTT; cdr3_aa: CASSRGLADTDTQYF
j_call: TRBJ1-1; v_call: TRBV5-1; clone_size: few; cdr3_length: 11; d_call: NA; cdr3_nt: TGCGCCAGCAGCTCTCTCGGTGAAGCTTTCTTT; cdr3_aa: CASSSLGEAFF
j_call: TRBJ1-1; v_call: TRBV5-5; clone_size: few; cdr3_length: 15; d_call: NA; cdr3_nt: TGTGCCAGCAGCTTTTCCCCCGGGTCGGGCACTGAAGCTTTCTTT; cdr3_aa: CASSFSPGSGTEAFF
j_call: TRBJ2-7; v_call: TRBV9; clone_size: few; cdr3_length: 16; d_call: NA; cdr3_nt: TGTGCCAGCAGCGTAAATTGGCACTCGAGGAGCTACGAGCAGTACTTC; cdr3_aa: CASSVNWHSRSYEQYF
j_call: TRBJ2-3; v_call: TRBV24-1; clone_size: few; cdr3_length: 12; d_call: NA; cdr3_nt: TGTGCCCCCGGAGGGAGCGCAGATACGCAGTATTTT; cdr3_aa: CAPGGSADTQYF
j_call: TRBJ2-5; v_call: TRBV9; clone_size: NA; cdr3_length: 14; d_call: TRBD2; cdr3_nt: TGTGCCAGCAGCGTTCAAGCGGGGAAAGAGACCCAGTACTTC; cdr3_aa: CASSVQAGKETQYF
j_call: TRBJ2-1; v_call: TRBV12-3/TRBV12-4; clone_size: NA; cdr3_length: 13; d_call: TRBD1; cdr3_nt: TGTGCCAGCAGGTCAGGGGGCGTTAGTCCCCAGTTCTTC; cdr3_aa: CASRSGGVSPQFF
j_call: TRBJ1-2; v_call: TRBV10-2; clone_size: many; cdr3_length: 14; d_call: NA; cdr3_nt: TGCGCCAGCAGTGGTCGAGGTTTTGTCTATGGCTACACCTTC; cdr3_aa: CASSGRGFVYGYTF
j_call: TRBJ2-3; v_call: TRBV11-2; clone_size: NA; cdr3_length: 11; d_call: NA; cdr3_nt: TGTGCCAGAAGCTTAGGGTTTACGCAGTATTTT; cdr3_aa: CARSLGFTQYF
j_call: TRBJ2-3; v_call: TRBV4-2; clone_size: few; cdr3_length: 16; d_call: TRBD2; cdr3_nt: TGTGCCAGCAGCAGGGAGCGGGGGGCCGTGACAGATACGCAGTATTTT; cdr3_aa: CASSRERGAVTDTQYF
j_call: TRBJ2-5; v_call: TRBV4-1; clone_size: NA; cdr3_length: 15; d_call: TRBD2; cdr3_nt: TGCGCCAGCAGCCAGGGCTGGACTAGACAAGAGACCCAGTACTTC; cdr3_aa: CASSQGWTRQETQYF
j_call: TRBJ1-1; v_call: TRBV19; clone_size: few; cdr3_length: 12; d_call: NA; cdr3_nt: TGTGCCAGTAGTTGGGGTAATTCTGAAGCTTTCTTT; cdr3_aa: CASSWGNSEAFF
j_call: TRBJ2-1; v_call: TRBV2; clone_size: NA; cdr3_length: 14; d_call: TRBD1; cdr3_nt: TGTGCCAGCAGCAGACAGGGGGCGGACAATGAGCAGTTCTTC; cdr3_aa: CASSRQGADNEQFF
j_call: TRBJ2-3; v_call: TRBV7-9; clone_size: NA; cdr3_length: 15; d_call: NA; cdr3_nt: TGTGCCAGCAGCTTAGTACCCCAGATAACAGATACGCAGTATTTT; cdr3_aa: CASSLVPQITDTQYF
j_call: TRBJ1-3; v_call: TRBV6-5; clone_size: few; cdr3_length: 15; d_call: NA; cdr3_nt: TGTGCCAGCAGTTACGCGTATAACTCTGGAAACACCATATATTTT; cdr3_aa: CASSYAYNSGNTIYF
j_call: TRBJ1-4; v_call: TRBV6-1; clone_size: NA; cdr3_length: 13; d_call: NA; cdr3_nt: TGTGCCAGCATCTGGTCCCATGGCGAAAAACTGTTTTTT; cdr3_aa: CASIWSHGEKLFF